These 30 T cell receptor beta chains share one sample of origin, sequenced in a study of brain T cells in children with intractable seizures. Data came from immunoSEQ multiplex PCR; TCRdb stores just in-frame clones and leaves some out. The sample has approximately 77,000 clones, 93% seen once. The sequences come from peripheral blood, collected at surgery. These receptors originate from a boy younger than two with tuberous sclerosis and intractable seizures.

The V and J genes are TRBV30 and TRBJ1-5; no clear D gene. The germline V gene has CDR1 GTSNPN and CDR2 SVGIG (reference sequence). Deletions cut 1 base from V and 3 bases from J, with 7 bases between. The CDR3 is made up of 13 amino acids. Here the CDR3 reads CAWSERNNQPQHF. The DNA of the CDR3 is TGTGCCTGGAGTGAACGGAACAATCAGCCCCAGCATTTT.

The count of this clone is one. The CDR3 here is CASGLADPDRINGYTF. CDR3 nucleotides: TGTGCTAGTGGTTTGGCCGACCCGGACAGAATCAACGGCTACACCTTC. V usage is TRBV12-5 and J usage is TRBJ1-2; D may be TRBD1 (6 bases). Germline lookup yields CDR1 LGHNT and CDR2 FRNRAP. The CDR3 covers 16 residues. The V gene lost 1 base and the J gene lost 8 bases, with 20 bases spanning the gap.

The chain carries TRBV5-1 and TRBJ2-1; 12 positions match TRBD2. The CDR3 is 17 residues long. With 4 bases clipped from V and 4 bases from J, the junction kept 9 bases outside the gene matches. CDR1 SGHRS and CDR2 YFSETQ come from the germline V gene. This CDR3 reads CASSPEGTSGYYNEQFF. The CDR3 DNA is TGCGCCAGCAGCCCGGAAGGGACTAGCGGGTATTACAATGAGCAGTTCTTC.

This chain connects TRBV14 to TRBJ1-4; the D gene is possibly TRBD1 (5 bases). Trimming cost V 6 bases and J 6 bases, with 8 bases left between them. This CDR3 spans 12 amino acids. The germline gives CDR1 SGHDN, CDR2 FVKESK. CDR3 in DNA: TGTGCCAGCAGTCGGGACCATGAAAAACTGTTTTTT. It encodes CASSRDHEKLFF.

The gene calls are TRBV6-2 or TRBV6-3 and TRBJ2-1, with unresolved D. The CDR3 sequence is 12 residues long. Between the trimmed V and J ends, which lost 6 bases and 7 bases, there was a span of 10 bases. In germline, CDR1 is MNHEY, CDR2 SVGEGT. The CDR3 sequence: CASSRMWNEQFF. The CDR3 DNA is TGTGCCAGCAGCCGAATGTGGAATGAGCAGTTCTTC.

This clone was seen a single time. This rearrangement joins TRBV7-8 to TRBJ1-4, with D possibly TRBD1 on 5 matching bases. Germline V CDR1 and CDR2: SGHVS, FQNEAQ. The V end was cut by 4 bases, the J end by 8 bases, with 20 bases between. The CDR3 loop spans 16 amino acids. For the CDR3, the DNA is TGTGCCAGCAGCTGGGGCGGGAGGACGGGCGGGGAAAAACTGTTTTTT. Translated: CASSWGGRTGGEKLFF.

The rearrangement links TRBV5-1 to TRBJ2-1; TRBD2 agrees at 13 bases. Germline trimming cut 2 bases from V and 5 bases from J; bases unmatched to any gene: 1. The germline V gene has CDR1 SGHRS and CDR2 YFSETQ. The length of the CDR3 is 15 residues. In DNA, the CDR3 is TGCGCCAGCAGCTTACTAGCGGGAGGGAACAATGAGCAGTTCTTC. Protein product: CASSLLAGGNNEQFF.

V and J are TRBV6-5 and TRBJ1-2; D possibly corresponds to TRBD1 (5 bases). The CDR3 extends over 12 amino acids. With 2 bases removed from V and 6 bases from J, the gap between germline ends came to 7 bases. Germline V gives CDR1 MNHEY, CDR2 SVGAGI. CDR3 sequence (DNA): TGTGCCAGCAGTTACGGGGGGAATGGCTACACCTTC. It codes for CASSYGGNGYTF.

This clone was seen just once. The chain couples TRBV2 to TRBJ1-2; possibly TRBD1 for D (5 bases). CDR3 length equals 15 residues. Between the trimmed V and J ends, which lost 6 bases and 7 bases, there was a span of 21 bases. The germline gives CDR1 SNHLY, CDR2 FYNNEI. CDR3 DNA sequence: TGTGCCAGCAGGGATCGTTGGGGCGGTTTCTCTGGCTACACCTTC. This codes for CASRDRWGGFSGYTF.

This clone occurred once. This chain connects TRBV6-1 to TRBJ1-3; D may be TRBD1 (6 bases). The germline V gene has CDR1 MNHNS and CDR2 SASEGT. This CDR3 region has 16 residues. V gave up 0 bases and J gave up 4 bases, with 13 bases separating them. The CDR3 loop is CASSEAATGMGNTIYF. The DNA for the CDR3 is TGTGCCAGCAGTGAAGCGGCCACAGGGATGGGAAACACCATATATTTT.

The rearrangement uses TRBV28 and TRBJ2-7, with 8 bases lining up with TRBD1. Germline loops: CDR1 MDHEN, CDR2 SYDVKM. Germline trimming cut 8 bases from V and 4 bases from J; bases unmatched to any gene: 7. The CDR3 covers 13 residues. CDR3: CASAGGLLYEQYF. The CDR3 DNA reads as TGTGCCAGCGCAGGGGGCCTTTTGTACGAGCAGTACTTC.

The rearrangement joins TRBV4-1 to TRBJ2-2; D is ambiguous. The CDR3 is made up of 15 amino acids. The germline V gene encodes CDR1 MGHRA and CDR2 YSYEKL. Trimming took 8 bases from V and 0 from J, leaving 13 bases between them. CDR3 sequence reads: CASATGPTNTGELFF. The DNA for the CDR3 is TGCGCCAGCGCGACCGGGCCTACGAACACCGGGGAGCTGTTTTTT.

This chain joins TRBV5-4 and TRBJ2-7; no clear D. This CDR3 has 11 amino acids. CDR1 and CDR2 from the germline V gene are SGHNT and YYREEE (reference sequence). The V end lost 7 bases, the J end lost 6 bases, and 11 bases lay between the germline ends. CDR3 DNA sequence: TGTGCCAGCGGCTACATGGGCGAGCAGTACTTC. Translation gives CASGYMGEQYF.

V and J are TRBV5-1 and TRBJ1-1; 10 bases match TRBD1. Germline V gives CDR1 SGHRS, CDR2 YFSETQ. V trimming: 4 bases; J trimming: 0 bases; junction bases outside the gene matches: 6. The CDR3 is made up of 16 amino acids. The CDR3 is CASSPGTGAMNTEAFF. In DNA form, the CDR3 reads TGCGCCAGCAGCCCCGGGACAGGGGCCATGAACACTGAAGCTTTCTTT.

The CDR3 nucleotides are TGTGCCAGTAGGCCGGGACAGGCCTATGGCTACACCTTC. This translates into CASRPGQAYGYTF. This chain uses TRBV19 with TRBJ1-2, with 8 bases aligning to TRBD1. From germline, CDR1 is LNHDA and CDR2 SQIVND (reference sequence). The CDR3 length is 13 residues. The ends lost 6 bases at V and 4 bases at J; junction bases unmatched: 4.

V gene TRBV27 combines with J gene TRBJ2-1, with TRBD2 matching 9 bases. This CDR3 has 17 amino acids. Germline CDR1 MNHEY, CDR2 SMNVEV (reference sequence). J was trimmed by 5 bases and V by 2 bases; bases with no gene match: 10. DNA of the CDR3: TGTGCCAGCAGTTTAGGTTCTCTAGCGGGGCACGACAATGAGCAGTTCTTC. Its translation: CASSLGSLAGHDNEQFF.

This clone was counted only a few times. CDR3 DNA sequence: TGTGCCAGTAGAGCGACAGGGGGGTTGACTGAAGCTTTCTTT. Translation gives CASRATGGLTEAFF. This chain uses TRBV19 with TRBJ1-1; 9 positions agree with TRBD1. V trimming: 6 bases; J trimming: 5 bases; junction bases outside the gene matches: 7. CDR1 and CDR2 (germline): LNHDA, SQIVND (reference sequence). This CDR3 is 14 amino acids long.

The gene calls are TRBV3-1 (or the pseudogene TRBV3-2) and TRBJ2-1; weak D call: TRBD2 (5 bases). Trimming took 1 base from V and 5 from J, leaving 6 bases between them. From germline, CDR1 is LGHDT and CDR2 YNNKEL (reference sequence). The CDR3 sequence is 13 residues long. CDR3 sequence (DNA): TGTGCCAGCAGCCAAGCGGGAAACAATGAGCAGTTCTTC. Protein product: CASSQAGNNEQFF.

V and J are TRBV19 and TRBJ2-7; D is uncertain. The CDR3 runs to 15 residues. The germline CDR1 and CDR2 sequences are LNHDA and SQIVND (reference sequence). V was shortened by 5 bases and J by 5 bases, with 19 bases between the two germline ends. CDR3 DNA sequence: TGTGCCAGTAGTTGGGGTACGCGCCTTGAGGACGAGCAGTACTTC. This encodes CASSWGTRLEDEQYF. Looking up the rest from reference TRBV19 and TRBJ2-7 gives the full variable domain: DGGITQSPKYLFRKEGQNVTLSCEQNLNHDAMYWYRQDPGQGLRLIYYSQIVNDFQKGDIAEGYSVSREKKESFPLTVTSAQKNPTAFYLCASSWGTRLEDEQYFGPGTRLTVT.

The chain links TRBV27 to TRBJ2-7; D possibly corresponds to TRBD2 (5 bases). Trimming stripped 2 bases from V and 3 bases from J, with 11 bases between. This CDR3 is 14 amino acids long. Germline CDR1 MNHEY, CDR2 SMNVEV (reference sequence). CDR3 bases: TGTGCCAGCAGTTTAGACCCCGGGGTCTACGAGCAGTACTTC. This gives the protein CASSLDPGVYEQYF.

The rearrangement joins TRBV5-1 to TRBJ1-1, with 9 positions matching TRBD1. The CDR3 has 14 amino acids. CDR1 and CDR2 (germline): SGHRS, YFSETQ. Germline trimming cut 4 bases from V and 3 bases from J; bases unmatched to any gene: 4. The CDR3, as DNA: TGCGCCAGCAGCCTACAGGGGGCTCACACTGAAGCTTTCTTT. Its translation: CASSLQGAHTEAFF. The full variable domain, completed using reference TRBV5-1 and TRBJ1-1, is KAGVTQTPRYLIKTRGQQVTLSCSPISGHRSVSWYQQTPGQGLQFLFEYFSETQRNKGNFPGRFSGRQFSNSRSEMNVSTLELGDSALYLCASSLQGAHTEAFFGQGTRLTVV.

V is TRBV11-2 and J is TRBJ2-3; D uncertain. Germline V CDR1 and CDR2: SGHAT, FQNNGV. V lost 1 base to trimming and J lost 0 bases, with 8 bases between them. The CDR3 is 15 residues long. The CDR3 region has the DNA TGTGCCAGCAGCTTAGTCGGCTTTAGCACAGATACGCAGTATTTT. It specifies CASSLVGFSTDTQYF.

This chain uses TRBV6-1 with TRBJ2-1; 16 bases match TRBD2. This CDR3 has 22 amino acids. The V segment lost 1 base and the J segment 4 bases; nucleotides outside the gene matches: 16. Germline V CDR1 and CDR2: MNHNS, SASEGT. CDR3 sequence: CASSEVSWTGTSGRALYNEQFF. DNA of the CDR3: TGTGCCAGCAGTGAAGTGTCCTGGACCGGGACTAGCGGGAGGGCGTTATACAATGAGCAGTTCTTC.

CDR3 in DNA: TGTGCCAGCAGATCGGGACAGGGTATGGCTGAAGCTTTCTTT. Amino acids: CASRSGQGMAEAFF. The chain joins TRBV5-4 to TRBJ1-1, with 9 nucleotides matching TRBD1. After removal of 5 bases from V and 6 bases from J, the junction contained 8 bases not matched to a gene. The CDR3 has 14 amino acids. From germline, CDR1 is SGHNT and CDR2 YYREEE (reference sequence).

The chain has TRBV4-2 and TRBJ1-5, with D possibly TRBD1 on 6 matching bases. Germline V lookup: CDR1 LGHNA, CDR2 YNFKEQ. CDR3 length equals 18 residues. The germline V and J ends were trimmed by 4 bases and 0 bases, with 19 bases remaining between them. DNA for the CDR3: TGTGCCAGCAGCCTCTGTGATGGGGGGGCCCATAGCAATCAGCCCCAGCATTTT. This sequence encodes CASSLCDGGAHSNQPQHF.

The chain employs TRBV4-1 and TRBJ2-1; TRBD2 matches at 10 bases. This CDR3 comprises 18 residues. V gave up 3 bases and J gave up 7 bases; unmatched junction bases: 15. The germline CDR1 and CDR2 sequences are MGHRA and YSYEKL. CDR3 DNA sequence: TGCGCCAGCAGCCACCCACTCGGTCTAGCGGGGGTCGGTAATGAGCAGTTCTTC. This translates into CASSHPLGLAGVGNEQFF.

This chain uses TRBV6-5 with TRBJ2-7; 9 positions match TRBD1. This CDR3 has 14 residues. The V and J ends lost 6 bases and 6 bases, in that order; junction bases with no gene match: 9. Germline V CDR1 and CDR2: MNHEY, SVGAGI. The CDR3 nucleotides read TGTGCCAGCAGGACCGGGACAGGGTCTCTCGAGCAGTACTTC. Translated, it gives CASRTGTGSLEQYF.

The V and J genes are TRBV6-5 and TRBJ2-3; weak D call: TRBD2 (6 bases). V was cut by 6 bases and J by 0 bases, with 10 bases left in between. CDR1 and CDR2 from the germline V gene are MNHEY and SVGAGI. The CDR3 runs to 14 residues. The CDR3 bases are TGTGCCAGCAGGGGGGGTCTTAGCACAGATACGCAGTATTTT. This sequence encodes CASRGGLSTDTQYF.

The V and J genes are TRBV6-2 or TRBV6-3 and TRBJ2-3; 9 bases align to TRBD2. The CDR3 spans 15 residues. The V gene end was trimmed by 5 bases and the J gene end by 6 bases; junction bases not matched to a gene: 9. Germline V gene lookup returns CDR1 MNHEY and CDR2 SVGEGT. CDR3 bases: TGTGCCAGCAGTGCCTTAGCGGGAGTTGGGGATACGCAGTATTTT. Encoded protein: CASSALAGVGDTQYF.

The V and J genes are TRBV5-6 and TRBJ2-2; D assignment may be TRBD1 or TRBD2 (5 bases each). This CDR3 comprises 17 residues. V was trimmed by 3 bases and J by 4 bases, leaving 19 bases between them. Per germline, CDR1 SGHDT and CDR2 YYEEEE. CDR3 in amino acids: CASSSGPIGTPTGELFF. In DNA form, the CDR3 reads TGTGCCAGCAGCTCCGGCCCTATCGGGACCCCCACCGGGGAGCTGTTTTTT.